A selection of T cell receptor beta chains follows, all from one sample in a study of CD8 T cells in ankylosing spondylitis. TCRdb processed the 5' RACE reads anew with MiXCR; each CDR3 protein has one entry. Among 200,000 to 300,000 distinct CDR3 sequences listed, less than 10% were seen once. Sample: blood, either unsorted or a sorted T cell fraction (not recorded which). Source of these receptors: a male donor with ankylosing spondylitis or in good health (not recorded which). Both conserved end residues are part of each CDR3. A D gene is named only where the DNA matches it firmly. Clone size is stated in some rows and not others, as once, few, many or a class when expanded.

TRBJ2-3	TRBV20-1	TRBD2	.	TGCAGTGCAAAGACCACCCCCGGGAGGGCCATTAGAGATACGCAGTATTTT	CSAKTTPGRAIRDTQYF
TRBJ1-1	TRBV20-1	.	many	TGCAGTGCTAGACAGCCGAACACTGAAGCTTTCTTT	CSARQPNTEAFF
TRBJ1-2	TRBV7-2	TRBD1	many	TGTGCCAGCAGCCTAGGACAGGGGAGCTATGGCTACACCTTC	CASSLGQGSYGYTF
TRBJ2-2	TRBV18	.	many	TGTGCCAGCTCACCATTCCCAGTCGGGGAGCTGTTTTTT	CASSPFPVGELFF
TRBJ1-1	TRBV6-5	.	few	TGTGCCAGCAGTTATTCGGGAGGTAACACTGAAGCTTTCTTT	CASSYSGGNTEAFF
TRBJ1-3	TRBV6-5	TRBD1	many	TGTGCCAGCAGTTATGGGGGCAGGGGGCTCGGAGCTGGAAACACCATATATTTT	CASSYGGRGLGAGNTIYF
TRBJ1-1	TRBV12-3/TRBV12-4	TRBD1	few	TGTGCCAGCATCGGGACAGTCGAAGCTTTCTTT	CASIGTVEAFF
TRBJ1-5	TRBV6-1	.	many	TGTGCCAGCAGTCGCAGGGATAGCAATCAGCCCCAGCATTTT	CASSRRDSNQPQHF
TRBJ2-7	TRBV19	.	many	TGTGCCAGTAGTGGATACGGGAGCTCCTACGAGCAGTACTTC	CASSGYGSSYEQYF
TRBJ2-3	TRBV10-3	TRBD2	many	TGTGCCATCAGACTATCCTTAGCGGGAGACGGAGATACGCAGTATTTT	CAIRLSLAGDGDTQYF
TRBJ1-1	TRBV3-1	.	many	TGTGCCAGCAGCGCCCGACAGTCCGGGGTTTTGAACACTGAAGCTTTCTTT	CASSARQSGVLNTEAFF